The rows below give T cell receptor beta chains drawn from one sample of a study of control samples from healthy donors and cancer patients. The data were produced by immunoSEQ multiplex PCR, yet TCRdb's version contains in-frame clones alone and is incomplete. The profile shows about 70,000 clones, approximately 89% of them singletons. Sequencing was done on a sample of PBMCs. These receptors were collected from a woman aged 50 to 60 with head and neck cancer. CDR3s include the opening cysteine and the closing phenylalanine or tryptophan. Fields, in order: clone size, V gene, J gene, D gene, CDR3 protein, CDR3 DNA. The D gene is left open where the match is weak. Expanded clones get a size class; other rows say once, few or many, or leave the size out.

>.|TRBV30|TRBJ2-1|.
CAFGQSSYNEQFF
TGTGCCTTCGGACAGAGCTCCTACAATGAGCAGTTCTTC
>.|TRBV29-1|TRBJ2-7|.
CSVEDRGKQYF
TGCAGCGTTGAAGATCGGGGAAAGCAGTACTTC
>.|TRBV15|TRBJ2-2|TRBD1
CATSRDTGVRTGELFF
TGTGCCACCAGCAGGGATACAGGGGTTAGGACCGGGGAGCTGTTTTTT
>.|TRBV29-1|TRBJ2-2|.
CSVRTNTGELFF
TGCAGCGTTCGTACGAACACCGGGGAGCTGTTTTTT
>.|TRBV19|TRBJ1-4|TRBD1
CASSTRDRGEKLFF
TGTGCCAGTAGTACCCGGGACAGGGGGGAAAAACTGTTTTTT
>.|TRBV6-2/TRBV6-3|TRBJ1-1|.
CASSLGARLAFF
TGTGCCAGCAGTCTTGGGGCCCGCTTAGCTTTCTTT
>.|TRBV6-1|TRBJ1-6|.
CASSEWEGSSYNSPLHF
TGTGCCAGCAGTGAATGGGAGGGGAGCTCCTATAATTCACCCCTCCACTTT
>once|TRBV28|TRBJ2-7|TRBD1
CASTGTGGSYEQYF
TGTGCCAGCACTGGGACAGGGGGCTCCTACGAGCAGTACTTC
>.|TRBV5-1|TRBJ1-1|.
CASSLGGEAFF
TGCGCCAGCAGCTTAGGGGGGGAAGCTTTCTTT
>.|TRBV5-1|TRBJ2-2|.
CASRRETGAAGTGELFF
TGCGCCAGCAGACGAGAGACAGGAGCCGCGGGCACCGGGGAGCTGTTTTTT
>.|TRBV6-6|TRBJ1-5|.
CASSQGSGNQPQHF
TGTGCCAGCAGTCAGGGGTCGGGCAATCAGCCCCAGCATTTT
>few|TRBV6-5|TRBJ1-2|TRBD1
CASGGTGSNYGYTF
TGTGCCAGCGGGGGGACAGGGTCTAACTATGGCTACACCTTC
>.|TRBV12-3/TRBV12-4|TRBJ2-5|.
CASWAGLQETQYF
TGTGCCAGCTGGGCGGGGCTCCAAGAGACCCAGTACTTC
>.|TRBV19|TRBJ2-2|.
CASSIQGANTGELFF
TGTGCCAGTAGTATTCAGGGAGCGAACACCGGGGAGCTGTTTTTT
>once|TRBV4-2|TRBJ1-6|.
CASSQDTRGGSPLHF
TGTGCCAGCAGCCAAGATACGCGGGGGGGCTCACCCCTCCACTTT
>once|TRBV7-2|TRBJ2-1|TRBD2
CASSPGLAGGPNEQFF
TGTGCCAGCAGCCCCGGACTAGCGGGGGGCCCCAATGAGCAGTTCTTC
>.|TRBV28|TRBJ1-5|.
CASSPGGTNQPQHF
TGTGCCAGCAGCCCGGGGGGGACAAATCAGCCCCAGCATTTT
>.|TRBV14|TRBJ2-1|.
CASSQDNYEQFF
TGTGCCAGCAGCCAAGATAATTACGAGCAGTTCTTC
>once|TRBV27|TRBJ2-7|.
CASTPQGLSYEQYF
TGTGCCAGCACTCCACAGGGCCTATCCTACGAGCAGTACTTC
>.|TRBV19|TRBJ1-2|.
CASSSLRGMTNYGYTF
TGTGCCAGTAGTTCCCTCCGGGGGATGACTAACTATGGCTACACCTTC
>.|TRBV6-1|TRBJ2-4|.
CASSERGAGGLNIQYF
TGTGCCAGCAGTGAACGGGGGGCAGGGGGGTTAAACATTCAGTACTTC
>.|TRBV10-3|TRBJ1-2|.
CAISESGARGYTF
TGTGCCATCAGTGAGTCAGGGGCCCGGGGCTACACCTTC
>.|TRBV30|TRBJ2-7|.
CAWSQGTYEQYF
TGTGCCTGGAGTCAGGGTACCTACGAGCAGTACTTC
>.|TRBV7-2|TRBJ2-1|TRBD1
CASSLYRGHGNEQFF
TGTGCCAGCAGCCTCTACAGGGGGCATGGGAATGAGCAGTTCTTC
>few|TRBV7-9|TRBJ2-5|.
CASTSGEWDTQYF
TGTGCCAGCACCTCTGGGGAATGGGACACCCAGTACTTC
>.|TRBV9|TRBJ2-3|.
CASSVGEGLGADTQYF
TGTGCCAGCAGCGTAGGAGAAGGGCTGGGGGCAGATACGCAGTATTTT
>once|TRBV5-1|TRBJ2-7|.
CASSLAPDRLYEQYF
TGCGCCAGCAGCTTGGCCCCGGACAGATTATACGAGCAGTACTTC
>.|TRBV4-2|TRBJ1-5|TRBD1
CASSQRGQGNQPQHF
TGTGCCAGCAGCCAAAGAGGACAGGGCAATCAGCCCCAGCATTTT
>.|TRBV30|TRBJ1-6|.
CAWTRPGPFTTNSPLHF
TGTGCCTGGACCAGACCGGGACCCTTCACCACCAATTCACCCCTCCACTTT
>.|TRBV30|TRBJ2-7|.
CAWNTQGGEQYF
TGTGCCTGGAATACACAGGGTGGCGAGCAGTACTTC
>.|TRBV4-1|TRBJ2-2|.
CASSQEKTKNTGELFF
TGCGCCAGCAGCCAAGAGAAGACAAAAAACACCGGGGAGCTGTTTTTT
>.|TRBV7-2|TRBJ1-4|.
CASSLGPPVTNEKLFF
TGTGCCAGCAGCTTAGGGCCTCCGGTAACTAATGAAAAACTGTTTTTT
>.|TRBV5-8|TRBJ1-2|.
CASSYTGLRSGYTF
TGTGCCAGCAGCTATACAGGGTTAAGGAGTGGCTACACCTTC
>.|TRBV19|TRBJ1-4|.
CASNTGEDEKLFF
TGTGCCAGTAACACGGGAGAGGATGAAAAACTGTTTTTT
>.|TRBV6-5|TRBJ2-2|.
CASIGAGYTGELFF
TGTGCCAGCATAGGGGCAGGGTACACCGGGGAGCTGTTTTTT
>.|TRBV21-1|TRBJ2-1|.
CASSKGFGDRARTYNEQFF
TGTGCCAGCAGCAAAGGGTTCGGGGACAGGGCGAGGACTTACAATGAGCAGTTCTTC
>few|TRBV15|TRBJ2-5|.
CATSTGGGIWGTQYF
TGTGCCACCAGCACCGGCGGAGGGATCTGGGGGACCCAGTACTTC
>once|TRBV10-3|TRBJ2-1|TRBD2
CAIRESGGAYNEQFF
TGTGCCATCAGGGAGAGCGGGGGGGCCTACAATGAGCAGTTCTTC
>.|TRBV5-4|TRBJ2-5|TRBD1
CASSPYRGAAQYF
TGTGCCAGCAGCCCCTACAGGGGAGCGGCCCAGTACTTC
>.|TRBV29-1|TRBJ2-4|TRBD2
CSVGSRGLAGVENIQYF
TGCAGCGTTGGTTCTCGGGGGCTAGCGGGGGTAGAAAACATTCAGTACTTC
>once|TRBV18|TRBJ1-1|.
CASSFGRAVTEAFF
TGTGCCAGCTCTTTTGGCAGGGCGGTCACTGAAGCTTTCTTT
>.|TRBV9|TRBJ1-3|.
CASSASSMAGNTIYF
TGTGCCAGCAGCGCCTCCTCAATGGCTGGAAACACCATATATTTT
>.|TRBV9|TRBJ2-1|TRBD1
CASSGRTGGFNEQFF
TGTGCCAGCAGCGGACGGACAGGGGGCTTCAATGAGCAGTTCTTC
>.|TRBV11-2|TRBJ2-5|.
CASSSLRGPQYF
TGTGCCAGCAGCTCTCTCCGAGGACCCCAGTACTTC
>.|TRBV4-1|TRBJ1-2|TRBD1
CASSQAQGVNGYTF
TGCGCCAGCAGCCAAGCACAGGGGGTAAATGGCTACACCTTC
>.|TRBV9|TRBJ1-5|.
CASSVGVTDNQPQHF
TGTGCCAGCAGCGTAGGGGTGACAGACAATCAGCCCCAGCATTTT
>.|TRBV5-1|TRBJ2-5|TRBD2
CASSPRLAGTRGETQYF
TGCGCCAGCAGCCCCCGGCTAGCGGGTACCCGCGGGGAGACCCAGTACTTC
>.|TRBV5-6|TRBJ2-3|TRBD2
CASSLAGGSRTDTQYF
TGTGCCAGCAGCCTTGCGGGGGGGTCCCGCACAGATACGCAGTATTTT
>.|TRBV28|TRBJ1-4|.
CASSLVGATNEKLFF
TGTGCCAGCAGTTTGGTTGGGGCAACTAATGAAAAACTGTTTTTT
>.|TRBV6-6|TRBJ1-2|.
CASRHAGGEGYGYTF
TGTGCCAGCAGACATGCCGGTGGGGAGGGCTATGGCTACACCTTC
>.|TRBV27|TRBJ1-1|.
CASSYGQGWFNSEAFF
TGTGCCAGCAGTTACGGGCAGGGATGGTTTAACTCTGAAGCTTTCTTT